This T cell receptor beta chain was captured by sequencing in a study of cytomegalovirus exposure and HLA in healthy donors. General study findings and limits: For TCR beta chains, V- and J-gene trimming was later linked to a missense DCLRE1C variant.

PCR used 60 Vbeta primers and 13 Jbeta primers. The method was immunoSEQ multiplex PCR; TCRdb's version includes in-frame clones alone and lacks a portion of them. The sample data list some 120,000 clones. To note about this clone: Its antigen is undetermined.

This CDR3 is built from 19 residues. With 6 bases removed from V and 2 bases from J, the gap between germline ends came to 23 bases. Germline values: CDR1 WSHSY, CDR2 SAAADI. This chain connects TRBV10-2 to TRBJ2-6; TRBD1 is a possible D gene (5 bases). This receptor was obtained from a man aged 35-49 years in good health and CMV-seronegative. Sequencing used PBMCs. In DNA, the CDR3 is TGCGCCAGCAGCGAACTAAGGGGCCTAGGAAGCGCTGGGGCCAACGTCCTGACTTTC. Its protein is CASSELRGLGSAGANVLTF.